These T cell receptor beta chains were read from a single sample in a study of graft-versus-host responses after intestinal transplantation. No antigen has been assigned to these receptors. Clones were read by immunoSEQ multiplex PCR, and TCRdb kept only the in-frame ones, dropping some. The table has about 85,000 clones, 75% to 95% seen once; the top ten hold 7.6%. Sequencing used unstimulated CD8+ T cells sorted from spleen or lymph node cells, obtained before transplant. These receptors were taken from a human donor who was the organ donor for an intestinal transplant. CDR3s include the opening cysteine and the closing phenylalanine or tryptophan.

v_gene,CDR3aa
TRBV7-9,CASSLDQGSYEQYF
TRBV4-1,CASSQVRGRLPYNEQFF
TRBV28,CASSQLPQRTSGRNTGELFF
TRBV5-1,CASRGAATGYTGELFF
TRBV11-3,CASSVLVGGQETQYF
TRBV13,CASSPFLGGPYEQYF
TRBV19,CASSIAGGQNTGELFF
TRBV11-1,CASSLTGAGGYTF
TRBV4-2,CASSQERGGSRYEQYF
TRBV5-6,CASSWPAQVTNYGYTF
TRBV7-8,CASSLVSGLQETQYF
TRBV27,CASGRARPGAFF
TRBV1,CTSSQDFEDTQYF
TRBV19,CASRRASGADTQYF
TRBV5-4,CASSFLGSYEQYF
TRBV7-9,CASSLVSGLGDNEQFF
TRBV4-1,CASSPRQDQPQHF
TRBV5-4,CASSASGTGGEKLFF
TRBV4-1,CASSQDATDTQYF
TRBV5-6,CASSPSGQRYNSPLHF
TRBV5-1,CASSLVPINEQFF
TRBV10-3,CAISPDLIGVNTEAFF
TRBV27,CASSLAGRNGELFF
TRBV2,CASTDYPTYEQYF
TRBV7-8,CASSPRQADQETQYF
TRBV5-1,CASSLYPRRMNTEAFF
TRBV5-4,CASSLEGGRHNEQFF
TRBV5-6,CASSLVPDGRLVGGYTF
TRBV11-2,CASSYLSGAGTAFF
TRBV5-4,CASSFGGARDGELFF
TRBV7-2,CASSTNRGSETQYF
TRBV2,CASKGQGSGANVLTF
TRBV19,CASQIAGDYEQYF
TRBV6-5,CATDLGEKQPQHF
TRBV5-1,CASSRRDRRSNGYTF
TRBV15,CATSRGRDGYSGANVLTF
TRBV9,CASSVFKGGRETQYF
TRBV7-9,CASSLPGRHPLEQYF
TRBV7-7,CASSLYVGTETQYF
TRBV7-9,CASSFTGTSEYNEQFF
TRBV19,CASSNTGGAEQYF
TRBV2,CASSGADGSYEQYF
TRBV5-1,CASSLGTGIYEQYF
TRBV9,CASSALKNRDTQYF
TRBV4-1,CASSQAQGGTDTQYF
TRBV9,CASSPGGNQPQHF
TRBV29-1,CSVAKLSPEAFF
TRBV19,CASSMSLVAHEQYF
TRBV27,CASSRTGNTGELFF
TRBV6-1,CASSELGTGDGNTIYF
TRBV11-2,CASSEAQGDTEAFF
TRBV7-6,CASSFDSNQPQHF
TRBV5-5,CASSFIVVGYGYTF
TRBV29-1,CSVEDPAGGIVTEAFF
TRBV4-1,CASSQTSGGAFNEQFF